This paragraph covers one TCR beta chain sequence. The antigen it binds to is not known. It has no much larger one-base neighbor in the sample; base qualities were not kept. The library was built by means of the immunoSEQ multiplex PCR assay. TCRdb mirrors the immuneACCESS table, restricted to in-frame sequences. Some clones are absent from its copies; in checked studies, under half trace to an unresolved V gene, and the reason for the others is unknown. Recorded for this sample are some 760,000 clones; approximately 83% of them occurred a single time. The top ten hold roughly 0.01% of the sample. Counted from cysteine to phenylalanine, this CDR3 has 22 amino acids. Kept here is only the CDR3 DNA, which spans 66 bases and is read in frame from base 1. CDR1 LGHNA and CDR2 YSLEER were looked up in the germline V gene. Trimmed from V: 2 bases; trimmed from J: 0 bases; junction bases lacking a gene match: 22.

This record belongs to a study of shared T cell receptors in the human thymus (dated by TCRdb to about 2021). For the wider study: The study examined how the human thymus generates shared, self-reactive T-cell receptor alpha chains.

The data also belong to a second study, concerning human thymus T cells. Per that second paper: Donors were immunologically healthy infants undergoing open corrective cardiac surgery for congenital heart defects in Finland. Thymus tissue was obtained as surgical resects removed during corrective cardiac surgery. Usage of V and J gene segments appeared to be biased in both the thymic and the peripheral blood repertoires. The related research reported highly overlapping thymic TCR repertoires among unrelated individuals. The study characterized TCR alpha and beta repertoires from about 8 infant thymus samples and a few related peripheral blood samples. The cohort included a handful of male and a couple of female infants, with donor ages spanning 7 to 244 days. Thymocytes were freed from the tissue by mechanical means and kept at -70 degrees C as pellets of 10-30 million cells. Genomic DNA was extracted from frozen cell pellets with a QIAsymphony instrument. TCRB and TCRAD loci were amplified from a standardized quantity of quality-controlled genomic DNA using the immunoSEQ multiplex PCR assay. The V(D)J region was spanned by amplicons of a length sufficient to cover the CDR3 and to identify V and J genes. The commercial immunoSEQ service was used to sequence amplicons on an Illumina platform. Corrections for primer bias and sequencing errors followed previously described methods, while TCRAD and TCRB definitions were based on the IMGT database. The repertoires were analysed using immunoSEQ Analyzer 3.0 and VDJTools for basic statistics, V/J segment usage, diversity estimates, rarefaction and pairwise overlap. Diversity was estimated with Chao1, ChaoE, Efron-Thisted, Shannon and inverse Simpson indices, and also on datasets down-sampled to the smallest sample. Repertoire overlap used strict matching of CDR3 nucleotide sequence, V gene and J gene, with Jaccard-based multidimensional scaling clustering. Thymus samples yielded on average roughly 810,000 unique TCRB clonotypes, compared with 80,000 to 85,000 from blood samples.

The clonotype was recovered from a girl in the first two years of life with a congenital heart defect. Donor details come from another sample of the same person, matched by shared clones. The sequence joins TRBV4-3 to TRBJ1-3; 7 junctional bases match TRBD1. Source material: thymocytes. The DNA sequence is TGCGCCAGCAGCCAAAACAAATTCGCCGACAGGGTAAAGCCTTCCTCTGGAAACACCATATATTTT. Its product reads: CASSQNKFADRVKPSSGNTIYF.